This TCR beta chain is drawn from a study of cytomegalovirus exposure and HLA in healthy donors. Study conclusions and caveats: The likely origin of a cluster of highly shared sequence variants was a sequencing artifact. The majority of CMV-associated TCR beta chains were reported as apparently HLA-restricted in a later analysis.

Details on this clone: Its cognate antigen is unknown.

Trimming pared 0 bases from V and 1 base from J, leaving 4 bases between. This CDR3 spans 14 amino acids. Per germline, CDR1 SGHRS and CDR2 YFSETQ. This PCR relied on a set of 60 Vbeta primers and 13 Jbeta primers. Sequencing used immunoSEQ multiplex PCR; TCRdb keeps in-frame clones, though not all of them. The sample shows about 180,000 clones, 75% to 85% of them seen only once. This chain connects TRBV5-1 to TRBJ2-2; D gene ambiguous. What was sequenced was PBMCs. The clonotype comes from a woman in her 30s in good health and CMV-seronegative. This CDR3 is CASSLDLNTGELFF. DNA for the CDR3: TGCGCCAGCAGCTTGGATCTGAACACCGGGGAGCTGTTTTTT.